This TCR beta chain was documented in a study of CD8 T cells in Susac syndrome. Peripheral blood CD8+ and CD4+ T cells were profiled by TCR beta sequencing. Roughly 0.45 to 1 ug RNA was reverse transcribed with random hexamers. Multiplex immunoSEQ PCR targeted 54 Vbeta and 13 Jbeta TCR beta segments. TCRdb itself ran the immunoSEQ multiplex PCR reads through MiXCR, one entry per CDR3 protein. The sample carries 350,000 to 550,000 distinct CDR3 sequences, around 83% recorded once. V lost 1 base to trimming and J lost 2 bases; unmatched junction nucleotides: 5. This CDR3 contains 15 residues. Germline CDR1 PRHDT, CDR2 FYEKMQ (reference sequence).

The V call is TRBV13, the J call TRBJ2-7, with TRBD1 matching over 7 bases. This receptor was taken from a human donor with multiple sclerosis. Material for sequencing was CD8+ T cells from PBMCs. The CDR3 DNA is TGTGCCAGCAGCTTAGCCTCACAGGGGACCTACGAGCAGTACTTC. Protein sequence: CASSLASQGTYEQYF.